Following are 20 T cell receptor beta chains from one sample sequenced in a study of cytotoxic CD8 clonotypes in ibrutinib-treated CLL. The protocol was immunoSEQ multiplex PCR, while the TCRdb copy is restricted to in-frame clones and leaves out a portion. The data hold under 150,000 clones, with around 84% observed a single time. Sequencing was performed on PBMCs, taken after 36 months of ibrutinib treatment. The receptors originated from a human donor with chronic lymphocytic leukemia.

The rearrangement joins TRBV6-1 to TRBJ2-7; TRBD2 agrees at 12 bases. The CDR3 sequence is 15 residues long. From germline, CDR1 is MNHNS and CDR2 SASEGT. V shed 5 bases, J shed 6 bases, and the junction held 8 bases outside the gene matches. In DNA, the CDR3 is TGTGCCAGCAGTCCGAGGACTAGCGGGACGATCGAGCAGTACTTC. It translates to CASSPRTSGTIEQYF.

The count of this clone is one. The rearrangement joins TRBV7-9 to TRBJ2-5, with D unresolved. In germline, CDR1 is SEHNR, CDR2 FQNEAQ (reference sequence). The CDR3 spans 13 residues. Trimming took 4 bases from V and 1 from J, leaving 7 bases between them. The CDR3 bases are TGTGCCAGCAGCTCACCCATCCAAGAGACCCAGTACTTC. Its translation: CASSSPIQETQYF. Full variable domain (outside the CDR3, taken from reference TRBV7-9 and TRBJ2-5): DTGVSQNPRHKITKRGQNVTFRCDPISEHNRLYWYRQTLGQGPEFLTYFQNEAQLEKSRLLSDRFSAERPKGSFSTLEIQRTEQGDSAMYLCASSSPIQETQYFGPGTRLLVL.

This rearrangement joins TRBV2 to TRBJ1-5; D gene ambiguous. Germline CDR1 and CDR2: SNHLY and FYNNEI. There are 15 residues in the CDR3. Trimming left V 5 bases short and J 3 bases short, with 14 bases between. The CDR3 loop reads CASSPRGGNNQPQHF. The CDR3 DNA reads TGTGCCAGCAGTCCCCGAGGAGGGAACAATCAGCCCCAGCATTTT.

The genes are TRBV7-9 and TRBJ1-4; no clear D gene. The V end was cut by 4 bases, the J end by 2 bases, with 8 bases between. This CDR3 has 14 residues. The germline gives CDR1 SEHNR, CDR2 FQNEAQ (reference sequence). CDR3: CASSSALTNEKLFF. DNA of the CDR3: TGTGCCAGCAGCTCGGCCCTGACTAATGAAAAACTGTTTTTT.

This clone has just one count. V and J are TRBV5-1 and TRBJ2-6, with D possibly TRBD2 on 6 matching bases. Trimming took 7 bases from V and 0 from J, leaving 17 bases between them. The CDR3 sequence is 17 residues long. The germline V gene encodes CDR1 SGHRS and CDR2 YFSETQ. The CDR3 nucleotides read TGCGCCAGCGGCCCCGGGGGAACGGTCTCTGGGGCCAACGTCCTGACTTTC. Amino acids: CASGPGGTVSGANVLTF. The whole variable domain, filled in from reference TRBV5-1 and TRBJ2-6, reads KAGVTQTPRYLIKTRGQQVTLSCSPISGHRSVSWYQQTPGQGLQFLFEYFSETQRNKGNFPGRFSGRQFSNSRSEMNVSTLELGDSALYLCASGPGGTVSGANVLTFGAGSRLTVL.

The rearrangement uses TRBV5-6 and TRBJ1-2; possibly TRBD1 for D (5 bases). V shed 1 base and J shed 3 bases, with 13 bases lying between them. CDR3 size: 15 residues. Germline loops: CDR1 SGHDT, CDR2 YYEEEE. Here the CDR3 reads CASSLRPGWDYGYTF. CDR3 coding DNA: TGTGCCAGCAGCTTGAGACCAGGGTGGGACTATGGCTACACCTTC.

The gene calls are TRBV10-2 and TRBJ2-1; D is ambiguous. The CDR3 spans 14 residues. CDR1 is WSHSY and CDR2 is SAAADI in the germline V gene. The germline V and J ends were trimmed by 7 bases and 1 base, with 11 bases remaining between them. CDR3 sequence (DNA): TGCGCCAGCAATAACTTAGGGTCCTACAATGAGCAGTTCTTC. It is translated as CASNNLGSYNEQFF.

This clone was recorded only once. The V and J genes are TRBV7-9 and TRBJ1-1; D is undetermined. CDR1 and CDR2 (germline): SEHNR, FQNEAQ (reference sequence). The CDR3 is 13 residues long. Deletions cut 5 bases from V and 0 bases from J, with 7 bases between. DNA for the CDR3: TGTGCCAGCAGCCAACTTGTGAACACTGAAGCTTTCTTT. It specifies CASSQLVNTEAFF.

This rearrangement joins TRBV5-1 to TRBJ1-2; 8 nucleotides agree with TRBD1. V lost 4 bases to trimming and J lost 6 bases; unmatched junction nucleotides: 11. This CDR3 contains 15 residues. Germline CDR1 is SGHRS and CDR2 is YFSETQ. CDR3 coding DNA: TGCGCCAGCAGCCCCGGGGACAGGTTGACCCATGGCTACACCTTC. Translated, it gives CASSPGDRLTHGYTF.

This clone was picked up many times. The CDR3: CASRDRGNDGYTF. CDR3 nucleotides: TGTGCCAGTAGGGACAGGGGGAACGATGGCTACACCTTC. The genes are TRBV19 and TRBJ1-2; the match to TRBD1 covers 10 bases. The junction had 4 bases not matched to a gene; V was cut back by 6 bases and J by 6 bases. Per the germline V gene, CDR1 is LNHDA and CDR2 is SQIVND (reference sequence). This CDR3 region has 13 residues.

As for this clone: An end of the junction does not agree with germline; a read error may underlie this. This chain links TRBV27 with TRBJ2-5, with TRBD1 identical over 12 bases. Germline V lookup: CDR1 MNHEY, CDR2 SMNVEV (reference sequence). The CDR3 consists of 15 residues. Here the CDR3 reads CASRFGTGGGETQYF. In nucleotides, the CDR3 is TGTGCCAGCCGTTTTGGGACAGGGGGCGGCGAGACCCAGTACTTC.

The CDR3 DNA sequence: TGTGCCAGTAGTCACCAAGGGGGGGTTAGCACAGATACGCAGTATTTT. This sequence encodes CASSHQGGVSTDTQYF. The gene calls are TRBV19 and TRBJ2-3, with a possible D match to TRBD2 (7 bases). The germline V gene encodes CDR1 LNHDA and CDR2 SQIVND (reference sequence). Trimming shortened V by 5 bases and J by 0 bases, and 15 bases separated the two germline ends. The CDR3 extends over 16 amino acids.

This clone appeared a few times. V usage is TRBV5-5 and J usage is TRBJ1-2, with a tentative D call TRBD1 (5 bases). Trimming took 4 bases from V and 5 from J, leaving 21 bases between them. The CDR3 has 16 amino acids. Germline V lookup: CDR1 SGHKS, CDR2 YYEKEE (reference sequence). The CDR3 spells CASSTEDRAFYYGYTF. Here the CDR3 DNA reads TGTGCCAGCAGCACCGAAGACAGAGCCTTCTATTATGGCTACACCTTC.

This clone showed up just once. The chain joins TRBV5-4 to TRBJ2-5; D might be TRBD2 (5 bases). The germline CDR1 and CDR2 sequences are SGHNT and YYREEE (reference sequence). The V end lost 0 bases, the J end lost 3 bases, and 12 bases lay between the germline ends. CDR3 length: 15 amino acids. This CDR3 reads CASSLGSGNKETQYF. The CDR3 coding sequence is TGTGCCAGCAGCTTGGGTTCGGGGAACAAAGAGACCCAGTACTTC. The variable domain in full, completed from reference TRBV5-4 and TRBJ2-5, reads ETGVTQSPTHLIKTRGQQVTLRCSSQSGHNTVSWYQQALGQGPQFIFQYYREEENGRGNFPPRFSGLQFPNYSSELNVNALELDDSALYLCASSLGSGNKETQYFGPGTRLLVL.

Only a few counts were recorded for this clone. The rearrangement links TRBV10-3 to TRBJ2-1; 11 bases match TRBD1. Trimming took 10 bases from V and 4 from J; bases not matched to a gene: 3. This CDR3 is built from 13 residues. Germline CDR1 and CDR2: ENHRY and SYGVKD. The CDR3 coding sequence is TGTGCCAGCGGGACAGGGGGGTACAATGAGCAGTTCTTC. Residues: CASGTGGYNEQFF.

The gene calls are TRBV5-1 and TRBJ1-6; D unclear. This CDR3 has 13 amino acids. V was shortened by 0 bases and J by 7 bases, with 5 bases between the two germline ends. Germline-derived CDR1 and CDR2 are SGHRS and YFSETQ. The CDR3 sequence: CASSLDGNSPLHF. The CDR3, as DNA: TGCGCCAGCAGCTTGGATGGGAATTCACCCCTCCACTTT. The variable domain in full, with the rest retrieved from reference TRBV5-1 and TRBJ1-6, is KAGVTQTPRYLIKTRGQQVTLSCSPISGHRSVSWYQQTPGQGLQFLFEYFSETQRNKGNFPGRFSGRQFSNSRSEMNVSTLELGDSALYLCASSLDGNSPLHFGNGTRLTVT.

The V and J genes are TRBV11-1 and TRBJ2-3; possible D gene TRBD2, 6 bases. The CDR3 covers 15 residues. The ends were cut back, 3 bases at V and 0 bases at J, with 10 bases in the middle. Per the germline V gene, CDR1 is SGHAT and CDR2 is FQDESV (reference sequence). The chain's CDR3 is CASSFLADSTDTQYF. For the CDR3, the DNA is TGTGCCAGCAGCTTTTTAGCGGATAGCACAGATACGCAGTATTTT.

V usage is TRBV18 and J usage is TRBJ2-2; a weak D match, TRBD2 (6 bases). This CDR3 has 15 amino acids. V lost 1 base and J 4 bases, leaving 10 bases between the germline ends. Germline lookup yields CDR1 KGHSH and CDR2 LQKENI. CDR3 DNA: TGTGCCAGCTCACCACGGGACTTTCCCACCGGGGAGCTGTTTTTT. This codes for CASSPRDFPTGELFF.

This clone came up a few times. The rearrangement uses TRBV5-6 and TRBJ2-3; TRBD1 agrees at 10 bases. The CDR3 covers 16 residues. Losses at the gene ends were 1 base for V and 4 bases for J; bases not matched to a gene: 6. From germline, CDR1 is SGHDT and CDR2 YYEEEE. The CDR3: CASSLFDRGRPDTQYF. The CDR3 coding sequence is TGTGCCAGCAGCTTGTTTGACAGGGGGCGCCCAGATACGCAGTATTTT.

CDR3 region: CARSDRENTEAFF. CDR3 DNA sequence: TGTGCCAGATCGGACAGGGAAAACACTGAAGCTTTCTTT. The chain couples TRBV6-1 to TRBJ1-1, with 8 bases identical to TRBD1. Germline assignment: CDR1 MNHNS and CDR2 SASEGT. The junction had 5 bases not matched to a gene; V was cut back by 9 bases and J by 2 bases. This CDR3 has 13 residues.